The 5 T cell receptor beta chains below all came from one sample that was sequenced in a study of molecular identifiers for immune sequencing clone quantification. From the PCR reads, TCRdb called clonotypes with MiXCR, one entry per CDR3 protein. The sample records about 68,000 distinct CDR3 sequences, around 18% being singletons. Sequencing was done on a sample of naive CD8+ T cells from blood, with Jurkat cell RNA spiked in. The subset was: FACS-sorted CD8+CD4-CCR7+CD45RA+ naive T cells. The receptors were gathered from a human donor in good health. Some libraries in this study had Jurkat cell RNA spiked in.

This clonotype showed up many times. J is TRBJ2-7 and V is TRBV20-1; 7 bases map to TRBD2. Per the germline V gene, CDR1 is DFQATT and CDR2 is SNEGSKA (reference sequence). This CDR3 is built from 15 residues. Trimming took 4 bases from V and 4 from J; bases not matched to a gene: 13. CDR3 amino acids: CSANQLGGSWYEQYF. The CDR3 DNA sequence: TGCAGTGCTAATCAGCTAGGCGGGAGCTGGTACGAGCAGTACTTC.

This clonotype has at least ten counts. The V and J genes are TRBV20-1 and TRBJ2-1, with 9 bases identical to TRBD2. The length of the CDR3 is 17 residues. Germline values: CDR1 DFQATT, CDR2 SNEGSKA (reference sequence). V shed 0 bases and J 6 bases; nucleotides not matched to a gene: 12. The CDR3 DNA sequence: TGCAGTGCTAGAGATGGGGTAGCGGGAGTATTAGGCAATGAGCAGTTCTTC. It translates to CSARDGVAGVLGNEQFF.

This clonotype was counted at least ten times. The chain is built from TRBV10-3 and TRBJ2-7; weak D call: TRBD2 (6 bases). CDR3 length: 14 residues. From germline, CDR1 is ENHRY and CDR2 SYGVKD. Trimming removed 11 bases from V and 0 bases from J, with 17 bases in between. The CDR3 is CASRASASSYEQYF. CDR3 DNA sequence: TGTGCCTCCAGGGCTAGCGCCAGCTCCTACGAGCAGTACTTC.

Worth noting for this clonotype: It may be a read error: a sequence one base away is much more abundant. The CDR3 ends on some other residue instead of the conserved phenylalanine or tryptophan, so this is likely a read error. Because the CDR3's place on the DNA is in doubt, the DNA is left out and the CDR3 is given as listed by TCRdb. The chain couples TRBV27 to TRBJ2-3; the D call of TRBD2 is as the table states it, not checked on the DNA. The CDR3 is 13 amino acids long, termini counted. Germline assignment: CDR1 MNHEY and CDR2 SMNVEV (reference sequence). CDR3 residues: CASSLTSGRWSYL.

Ten or more counts support this clonotype. The genes are TRBV6-1 and TRBJ2-2, with TRBD1 matching over 8 bases. CDR3 length: 14 amino acids. Per germline, CDR1 MNHNS and CDR2 SASEGT. V was clipped by 3 bases and J by 6 bases; unmatched bases: 3. The CDR3 loop is CASSETGVPGELFF. The DNA of the CDR3 is TGTGCCAGCAGTGAGACAGGGGTTCCCGGGGAGCTGTTTTTT.